This T cell receptor (beta chain) derives from a study of shared clonotypes between healthy human individuals. Sequencing used immunoSEQ multiplex PCR; TCRdb keeps in-frame clones, though not all of them. The sample records around 2,000,000 clones, less than 95% being singletons. After removal of 3 bases from V and 3 bases from J, the junction contained 6 bases not matched to a gene. The CDR3 sequence is 16 residues long. The germline V gene has CDR1 SNHLY and CDR2 FYNNEI. Terminally differentiated effector memory CD45RA+ cells were excluded from the naive CD8 cells, which were CD45RO-negative and positively selected for CCR7.

This TCR was sampled from a young man in good health. The V call is TRBV2, the J call TRBJ2-3; 10 bases align to TRBD2. Material: naive CD8+ T cells sorted from blood. Here the CDR3 DNA reads TGTGCCAGCAGTGATCCCACACTAGCGGGAACAGATACGCAGTATTTT. It codes for CASSDPTLAGTDTQYF.